This T cell receptor (beta chain) is drawn from a study of blood T cell repertoires in COVID-19. Study as a whole: COVID-19 samples from acute and convalescent phases originated in the United States, Italy and Spain. The analysed material was cDNA or gDNA that came from T cells, B-cell-depleted T cells, or PBMCs.

Authors' analysis steps: Reference gene primers were amplified, and this amplification served to estimate nucleated cell counts. Assay used: immunoSEQ multiplex PCR; TCRdb lists only in-frame clones, some missing. The D gene and trimming were derived from the DNA, and the V and J assignments and clone size from that table. Here the sample spans 80,000 to 100,000 clones, about 90% being singletons. The CDR3 runs to 11 residues. Trimming cost V 3 bases and J 5 bases, with 3 bases left between them. Per the germline V gene, CDR1 is SGHAT and CDR2 is FQNNGV. The specimen was peripheral blood. V is TRBV11-2 and J is TRBJ2-3; D not resolved. The source is a woman aged 50 to 60 with active or convalescent COVID-19. The CDR3 protein is CASSFRDTQYF. The CDR3 bases are TGTGCCAGCAGCTTCCGAGATACGCAGTATTTT.